This paragraph reports one T cell receptor beta chain. What it recognizes is unknown. Germline loops: CDR1 SEHNR, CDR2 FQNEAQ (reference sequence). The length of the CDR3 is 15 residues. Trimming cost V 2 bases and J 0 bases, with 8 bases left between them. This record belongs to a study of long-term antiretroviral therapy in people with HIV. Looking at the study overall: About a decade before 2015, the earliest samples were taken when ART was typically delayed. General study points: Diversity went up after ART and still fell short of transplant donor controls.

Investigators performed immunoSEQ version v3.0 at survey level. Repertoires were generated with immunoSEQ multiplex PCR, while TCRdb's copy carries only in-frame clones and drops some. The repertoire has 16,000 or so clones, roughly 95% of them found once; the top ten carry 1.4%. Every donor contributed at least one pre-ART and at least two post-ART PBMC samples. The sequence came from a man aged 30 to 45 with HIV. The rearrangement uses TRBV7-9 and TRBJ1-3; D is ambiguous. Material: unsorted PBMCs, obtained around 10 years after starting antiretroviral therapy. The CDR3 sequence is CASSLSGDSGNTIYF. As DNA, the CDR3 is TGTGCCAGCAGCTTAAGCGGGGACTCTGGAAACACCATATATTTT.